This T cell receptor (beta chain) was captured in a study of OX40 agonist ivuxolimab in advanced cancers. For the study at large: The patients' treatment was ivuxolimab, an agonistic anti-OX40 (CD134) antibody.

CDR1 and CDR2 from the germline V gene are SGDLS and YYNGEE. CDR3 length: 15 residues. V lost 0 bases, J lost 5 bases, and 12 bases lay in between. Generated by immunoSEQ multiplex PCR, the TCRdb table keeps only in-frame clones and is missing some. The data contain 78,000 or so clones, about 89% of them singletons. At cycle 4 day 1, cycle 7 day 1, and baseline, blood was sampled. This chain links TRBV9 with TRBJ1-5; D remains unclear. This material consisted of CD4+ or CD8+ T cells sorted from blood, taken in a trial of the OX40 agonist ivuxolimab. The source of this sequence is an adult with an advanced solid tumor such as melanoma, head and neck, liver or kidney cancer. The CDR3 loop reads CASSVGQDIYQPQHF. CDR3 nucleotides: TGTGCCAGCAGCGTAGGCCAGGATATCTATCAGCCCCAGCATTTT.